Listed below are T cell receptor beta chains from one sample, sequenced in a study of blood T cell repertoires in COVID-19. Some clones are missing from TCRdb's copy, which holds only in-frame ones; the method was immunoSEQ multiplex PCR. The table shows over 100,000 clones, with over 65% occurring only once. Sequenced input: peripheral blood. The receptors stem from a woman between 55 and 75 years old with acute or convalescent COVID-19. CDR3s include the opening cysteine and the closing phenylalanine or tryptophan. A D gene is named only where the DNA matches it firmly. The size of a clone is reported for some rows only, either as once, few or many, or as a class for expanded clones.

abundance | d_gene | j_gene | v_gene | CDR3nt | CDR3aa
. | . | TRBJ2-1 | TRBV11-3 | TGTGCCAGCAGCTTACGGGTCAATGAGCAGTTCTTC | CASSLRVNEQFF
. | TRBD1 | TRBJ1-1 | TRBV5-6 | TGTGCCAGCAGCCCCACGACAGGGACAAACACTGAAGCTTTCTTT | CASSPTTGTNTEAFF
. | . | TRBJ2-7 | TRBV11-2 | TGTGCCAGCAGCTCCACAGGATACGAGCAGTACTTC | CASSSTGYEQYF
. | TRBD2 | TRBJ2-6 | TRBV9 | TGTGCCAGCAGCGGCAGCGGGAGCTACTCTGGGGCCAACGTCCTGACTTTC | CASSGSGSYSGANVLTF
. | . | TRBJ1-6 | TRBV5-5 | TGTGCCAGCAGCGCGGGTCTCAACTCACCCCTCCACTTT | CASSAGLNSPLHF
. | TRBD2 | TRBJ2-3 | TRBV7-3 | TGTGCCAGCAGCTTAAACCGCGGCGGGGGAACAGATACGCAGTATTTT | CASSLNRGGGTDTQYF
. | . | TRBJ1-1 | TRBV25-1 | TGTGCCAGCAGTCGGTCAGGGGACACTGAAGCTTTCTTT | CASSRSGDTEAFF
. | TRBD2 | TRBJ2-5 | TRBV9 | TGTGCCAGCAGCCCACGTCCGGGAGGTGAGACCCAGTACTTC | CASSPRPGGETQYF
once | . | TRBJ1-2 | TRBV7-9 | TGTGCCAGCAGCCAAAGCGGGGGGAATGGCTACACCTTC | CASSQSGGNGYTF
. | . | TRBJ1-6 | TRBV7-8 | TGTGCCTCGCAGTTATGGAATTCACCCCTCCACTTT | CASQLWNSPLHF
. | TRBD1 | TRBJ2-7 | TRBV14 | TGTGCCAGCAGCCAACAGAACAGGGGAACCTACGAGCAGTACTTC | CASSQQNRGTYEQYF
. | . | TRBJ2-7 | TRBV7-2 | TGTGCCAGCAGCTTATGGGGGGAAGTTGTCTACGAGCAGTACTTC | CASSLWGEVVYEQYF
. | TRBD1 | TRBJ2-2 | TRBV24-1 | TGTGCCACCAGTACAGGGGGTACGAACACCGGGGAGCTGTTTTTT | CATSTGGTNTGELFF
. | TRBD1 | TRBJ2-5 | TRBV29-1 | TGCAGCGTAACCGGGACAGGGGGCCCGACGGCCCAGTACTTC | CSVTGTGGPTAQYF
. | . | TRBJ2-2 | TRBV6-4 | TGTGCCAGCAGTGTGGAGCACGGTCTGGTCACCGGGGAGCTGTTTTTT | CASSVEHGLVTGELFF
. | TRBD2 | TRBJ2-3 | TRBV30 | TGTGCCTGGATCCAGCGGGAGAAGACAGATACGCAGTATTTT | CAWIQREKTDTQYF
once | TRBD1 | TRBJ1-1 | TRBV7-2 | TGTGCCAGCAGCCCTCGACAGGGGGCGAACACTGAAGCTTTCTTT | CASSPRQGANTEAFF
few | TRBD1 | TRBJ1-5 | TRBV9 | TGTGCCAGCAACTTCGGACAGGGGATCTGTCAGCCCCAGCATTTT | CASNFGQGICQPQHF
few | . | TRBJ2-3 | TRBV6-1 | TGTGCCAGCAGTGAACTTTACACAGATACGCAGTATTTT | CASSELYTDTQYF
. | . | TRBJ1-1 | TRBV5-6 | TGTGCCAGCAGCTTCACAGGTAGGGCGCCTAACACTGAAGCTTTCTTT | CASSFTGRAPNTEAFF
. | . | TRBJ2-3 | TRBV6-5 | TGTGCCAGCAGTTACTCGAAGGTCCTAGGCACGCAGTATTTT | CASSYSKVLGTQYF
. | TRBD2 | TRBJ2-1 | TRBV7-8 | TGTGCCAGCAGCTTAGCCGTGGGGGGACTAGCGTCCCATGAGCAGTTCTTC | CASSLAVGGLASHEQFF
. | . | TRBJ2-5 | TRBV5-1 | TGCGCCAGCAGCTTGAACTATCAAGAGACCCAGTACTTC | CASSLNYQETQYF
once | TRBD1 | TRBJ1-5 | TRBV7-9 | TGTGCCAGCAGCCACGACAGGGGTGAACAGCCCCAGCATTTT | CASSHDRGEQPQHF
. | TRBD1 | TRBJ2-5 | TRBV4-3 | TGCGCCAGCAGCCAAGGGGGGACAGGGAGGCTGGAGACCCAGTACTTC | CASSQGGTGRLETQYF
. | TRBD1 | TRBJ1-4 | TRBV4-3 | TGCGCCAGCAGCCAAGATTGGACCGTGGGACAGGGGGGTGAAAAACTGTTTTTT | CASSQDWTVGQGGEKLFF
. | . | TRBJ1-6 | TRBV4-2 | TGTGCCAGCAGCCAAGAGGGGGGTATGGGCTCCTATAATTCACCCCTCCACTTT | CASSQEGGMGSYNSPLHF
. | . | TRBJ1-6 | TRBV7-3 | TGTGCCAGCAGCGCTCACGTCCGTGACAGCGAATACTCCTACGGAAATTCACCCCTCCACTTT | CASSAHVRDSEYSYGNSPLHF
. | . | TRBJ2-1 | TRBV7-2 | TGTGCCAGCAGCTTAGCCAGGGACTACAATGAGCAGTTCTTC | CASSLARDYNEQFF
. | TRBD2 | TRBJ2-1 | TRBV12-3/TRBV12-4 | TGTGCCAGCGCTAGCGGGCGAGACAATGAGCAGTTCTTC | CASASGRDNEQFF
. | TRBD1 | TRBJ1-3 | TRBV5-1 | TGCGCCAGCAGCGCCGGACCGGGACAGGGAAACACCATATATTTT | CASSAGPGQGNTIYF